These T cell receptor beta chains were read from a single sample in a study of CD8 T cells in ankylosing spondylitis. MiXCR was run by TCRdb on the 5' RACE reads, yielding one entry per CDR3 protein. The repertoire includes under 200,000 distinct CDR3 sequences, 8.5% to 10% of them detected once, and approximately 16% sits in the top ten. The sequencing input was blood, either unsorted or a sorted T cell fraction (not recorded which). The source of these receptors is a female donor with ankylosing spondylitis or in good health (not recorded which). The CDR3 runs from the conserved cysteine through the conserved F or W.

v_call: TRBV19
cdr3_aa: CATSAVAPTDTQYF

v_call: TRBV4-3
cdr3_aa: CASSQDPLAGGADEQFF

v_call: TRBV20-1
cdr3_aa: CSALNRGTNSPLHF

v_call: TRBV5-1
cdr3_aa: CASSLYTGGEDEQYF

v_call: TRBV5-6
cdr3_aa: CASSLGSRWTEAFF

v_call: TRBV6-5
cdr3_aa: CASSYGIGDPEQYF

v_call: TRBV15
cdr3_aa: CATSRDRDTGELFF

v_call: TRBV10-3
cdr3_aa: CAIRVRASSSRDTEAFF

v_call: TRBV20-1
cdr3_aa: CSARTSGRRNEQFF

v_call: TRBV20-1
cdr3_aa: CSARHGNSYGYTF

v_call: TRBV24-1
cdr3_aa: CATSDSEGDWSYNEQFF

v_call: TRBV11-2
cdr3_aa: CASSLGPPGDIQYF

v_call: TRBV5-5
cdr3_aa: CASSLGTSGRNEQFF

v_call: TRBV29-1
cdr3_aa: CSAAGVAGELFF

v_call: TRBV27
cdr3_aa: CASSLNPSSWADEQFF